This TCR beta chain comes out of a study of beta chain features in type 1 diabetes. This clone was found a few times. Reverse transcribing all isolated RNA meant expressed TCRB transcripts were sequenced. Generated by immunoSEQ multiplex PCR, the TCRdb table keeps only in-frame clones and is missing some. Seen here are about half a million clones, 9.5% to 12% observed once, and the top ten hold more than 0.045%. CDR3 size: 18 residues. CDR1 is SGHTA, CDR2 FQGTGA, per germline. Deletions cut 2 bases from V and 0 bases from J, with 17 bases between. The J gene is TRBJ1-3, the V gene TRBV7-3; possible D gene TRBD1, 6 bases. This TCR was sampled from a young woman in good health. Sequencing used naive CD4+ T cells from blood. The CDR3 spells CASSLLETGLISGNTIYF. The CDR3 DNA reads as TGTGCCAGCAGCTTACTTGAGACAGGTTTAATCTCTGGAAACACCATATATTTT.